Listed below are T cell receptor beta chains from one sample, sequenced in a study of identical twins. TCRdb used MiXCR to reprocess the 5' RACE reads, holding one entry per CDR3 protein. This sample has 650,000 to 800,000 distinct CDR3 sequences, with approximately 9% found just once. These same data were also listed under a study on yellow fever vaccine responses in identical twins.

The sequenced sample consisted of PBMCs. Every receptor here comes from a woman under 30 in good health. Each CDR3 is given with its conserved first and last residue. The D gene is left open where the match is weak. Size values are once, few and many counts, or a class for expanded clones, and some rows have none.

clone_size	d_call	v_call	j_call	cdr3_aa	cdr3_nt
many	NA	TRBV6-5	TRBJ1-5	CASSYQGKGQPQHF	TGTGCCAGCAGTTATCAGGGGAAAGGCCAGCCCCAGCATTTT
many	NA	TRBV7-8	TRBJ2-1	CASSFGQGAYNEQFF	TGTGCCAGCAGCTTCGGGCAGGGAGCCTACAATGAGCAGTTCTTC
NA	TRBD1	TRBV29-1	TRBJ2-2	CSVWTGNTGELFF	TGCAGCGTCTGGACAGGGAACACCGGGGAGCTGTTTTTT
NA	TRBD1	TRBV10-3	TRBJ2-1	CAISEQHRDRGRPYNEQFF	TGTGCCATCAGCGAACAACACCGGGACAGGGGGCGGCCCTACAATGAGCAGTTCTTC
many	NA	TRBV21-1	TRBJ2-1	CASSKKVGNHLDWEQFF	TGTGCCAGCAGCAAAAAAGTGGGGAACCATCTCGACTGGGAGCAGTTCTTC
NA	NA	TRBV2	TRBJ2-5	CASSVVDQETQYF	TGTGCCAGCAGTGTGGTGGACCAAGAGACCCAGTACTTC
few	TRBD2	TRBV20-1	TRBJ2-1	CSARDSVAGGFYNEQFF	TGCAGTGCTAGAGATTCAGTAGCGGGGGGGTTTTACAATGAGCAGTTCTTC
NA	TRBD1	TRBV5-5	TRBJ2-3	CASGTGPFTDTQYF	TGTGCCAGCGGGACAGGCCCTTTCACAGATACGCAGTATTTT
NA	NA	TRBV12-5	TRBJ2-1	CASQRTPFLYNEQFF	TGTGCTAGCCAAAGGACTCCATTTCTCTACAATGAGCAGTTCTTC
few	NA	TRBV11-2	TRBJ2-3	CASSPGGLLTDTQYF	TGTGCCAGCAGCCCAGGTGGGCTACTCACAGATACGCAGTATTTT
few	TRBD2	TRBV6-2/TRBV6-3	TRBJ2-1	CASTYDLAGGWGSSNEQFF	TGTGCCAGCACCTACGATCTAGCGGGAGGTTGGGGGTCGAGCAATGAGCAGTTCTTC
NA	TRBD1	TRBV6-5	TRBJ2-5	CASSSDGQGRETQYF	TGTGCCAGCAGTTCCGACGGACAGGGAAGAGAGACCCAGTACTTC
NA	NA	TRBV6-5	TRBJ2-1	CASSYPIDTRIYNEQFF	TGTGCCAGCAGTTACCCCATCGACACAAGGATCTACAATGAGCAGTTCTTC
NA	TRBD2	TRBV2	TRBJ2-1	CASSPLLAGGPSEQFF	TGTGCCAGCAGTCCGCTACTAGCGGGGGGGCCAAGTGAGCAGTTCTTC
few	NA	TRBV5-1	TRBJ2-1	CASSLSPNNEQFF	TGCGCCAGCAGCTTGTCGCCCAACAATGAGCAGTTCTTC
many	NA	TRBV5-1	TRBJ2-3	CASSPGSRTHIASTDTQYF	TGCGCCAGCAGCCCGGGTTCGAGGACCCATATAGCCTCCACAGATACGCAGTATTTT
many	NA	TRBV5-5	TRBJ2-1	CASSLVGWNNEQFF	TGTGCCAGCAGCTTGGTAGGTTGGAACAATGAGCAGTTCTTC
few	NA	TRBV20-1	TRBJ1-4	CSARDRLAEKLFF	TGCAGTGCTAGAGATCGGCTGGCTGAAAAACTGTTTTTT
NA	TRBD1	TRBV10-3	TRBJ2-7	CAISGDSPYEQYF	TGTGCCATCAGTGGGGACAGTCCCTACGAGCAGTACTTC
NA	NA	TRBV20-1	TRBJ2-7	CSARKGTHYEQYF	TGCAGTGCTAGGAAAGGGACACACTACGAGCAGTACTTC
few	NA	TRBV29-1	TRBJ1-1	CSTTPRASEAFF	TGCAGCACTACGCCCAGGGCTTCTGAAGCTTTCTTT
many	TRBD1	TRBV12-3/TRBV12-4	TRBJ2-7	CASRPGQTYEQYF	TGTGCCAGCAGACCGGGACAGACCTACGAGCAGTACTTC
many	TRBD2	TRBV5-1	TRBJ2-3	CASSSTAGGSTDTQYF	TGCGCCAGCAGCTCGACAGCGGGAGGGAGCACAGATACGCAGTATTTT
few	NA	TRBV28	TRBJ1-2	CATWGPGSGGRNYGYTF	TGTGCCACGTGGGGACCCGGGTCCGGGGGGCGTAACTATGGCTACACCTTC
NA	NA	TRBV28	TRBJ1-1	CASSFLNTEAFF	TGTGCCAGCAGTTTTTTGAACACTGAAGCTTTCTTT
once	TRBD2	TRBV2	TRBJ2-1	CASSGGTSGIRDEQFF	TGTGCCAGCAGTGGGGGGACTAGCGGGATTCGCGATGAGCAGTTCTTC
many	TRBD1	TRBV14	TRBJ2-6	CASTTGAGANVLTF	TGTGCCAGCACGACAGGGGCCGGGGCCAACGTCCTGACTTTC
few	NA	TRBV6-5	TRBJ2-1	CASSYSSFPYNEQFF	TGTGCCAGCAGTTACTCGTCATTCCCCTACAATGAGCAGTTCTTC
few	NA	TRBV5-1	TRBJ1-5	CASSLPGDNQPQHF	TGCGCCAGCAGCTTGCCCGGGGACAATCAGCCCCAGCATTTT
many	NA	TRBV5-6	TRBJ2-2	CASTYLGELFF	TGTGCCAGCACCTATCTCGGGGAGCTGTTTTTT
few	TRBD1	TRBV5-6	TRBJ2-1	CASSFEGTVADNEQFF	TGTGCCAGCAGCTTTGAGGGGACAGTGGCCGACAATGAGCAGTTCTTC
few	NA	TRBV6-1	TRBJ1-1	CASRSAAGDTEAFF	TGTGCCAGCAGATCAGCCGCGGGGGACACTGAAGCTTTCTTT
few	NA	TRBV20-1	TRBJ2-7	CSASRTAGLYEQYF	TGCAGTGCTTCCCGGACAGCAGGTCTTTACGAGCAGTACTTC
NA	NA	TRBV29-1	TRBJ1-2	CSVEDLSGIYGYTF	TGCAGCGTTGAAGATCTTTCAGGGATCTATGGCTACACCTTC
many	NA	TRBV7-3	TRBJ2-1	CASSPAPDRNNEQFF	TGTGCCAGCAGCCCCGCCCCAGACAGAAACAATGAGCAGTTCTTC
few	NA	TRBV20-1	TRBJ2-7	CSAGPPHEQYF	TGCAGTGCCGGACCTCCCCACGAGCAGTACTTC
NA	NA	TRBV6-1	TRBJ2-3	CASKQKGADTQYF	TGTGCCAGCAAACAGAAGGGGGCAGATACGCAGTATTTT
NA	NA	TRBV29-1	TRBJ2-3	CGVVSETQYF	TGCGGGGTAGTAAGTGAGACGCAGTATTTT
few	NA	TRBV10-3	TRBJ2-7	CAISDWQNRYEQYF	TGTGCCATCAGTGACTGGCAGAACCGATACGAGCAGTACTTC